The rows below give T cell receptor beta chains drawn from one sample of a study of cytomegalovirus exposure and HLA in healthy donors. The protocol was immunoSEQ multiplex PCR, while the TCRdb copy is restricted to in-frame clones and leaves out a portion. This table has 330,000 or so clones, 75% to 90% appearing once. Sequenced: PBMCs. These receptors all come from a woman under 30 in good health and CMV-seronegative. The CDR3 runs from the conserved cysteine through the conserved F or W. D genes are given only for firm matches. A row's size may be missing; if present it is once, few, many or a size class.

d_call	v_call	j_call	clone_size	cdr3_aa	cdr3_nt
NA	TRBV5-1	TRBJ2-7	NA	CASSDLGPPDEQYF	TGCGCCAGCAGCGACTTGGGGCCCCCAGACGAGCAGTACTTC
TRBD2	TRBV4-3	TRBJ2-7	NA	CASSQEFGAGGPNEQYF	TGCGCCAGCAGCCAAGAGTTTGGTGCGGGAGGGCCCAACGAGCAGTACTTC
TRBD2	TRBV4-2	TRBJ2-1	once	CASSQATSGLNEQFF	TGTGCCAGCAGCCAAGCGACTAGCGGCCTCAATGAGCAGTTCTTC
NA	TRBV10-3	TRBJ1-2	NA	CATNSDINYGYTF	TGTGCCACAAATAGTGATATTAACTATGGCTACACCTTC
TRBD2	TRBV11-2	TRBJ2-1	NA	CASSSRTSGINEQFF	TGTGCCAGCAGCTCCCGGACTAGCGGGATCAATGAGCAGTTCTTC
NA	TRBV1	TRBJ2-3	NA	CTSFTGGLASPNGTDTQYF	TGCACCAGCTTTACGGGGGGACTAGCGTCCCCCAATGGCACAGATACGCAGTATTTT
TRBD2	TRBV6-6	TRBJ2-7	NA	CASSPGGDLYEQYF	TGTGCCAGCAGCCCGGGGGGGGACCTCTACGAGCAGTACTTC
TRBD2	TRBV27	TRBJ2-1	once	CASSNPGLAGRSSYNEQFF	TGTGCCAGCAGCAACCCGGGACTAGCGGGACGCTCCTCCTACAATGAGCAGTTCTTC
NA	TRBV5-1	TRBJ1-4	NA	CASRQTIATNEKLFF	TGCGCCAGCAGACAGACCATAGCAACTAATGAAAAACTGTTTTTT
TRBD1	TRBV5-6	TRBJ2-2	NA	CASSLRGLNTGELFF	TGTGCCAGCAGCCTCAGGGGGCTGAACACCGGGGAGCTGTTTTTT
NA	TRBV4-2	TRBJ2-5	NA	CASSQAMASEQETQYF	TGTGCCAGCAGCCAAGCGATGGCTAGCGAGCAAGAGACCCAGTACTTC
TRBD1	TRBV7-3	TRBJ1-4	NA	CASSSGTVFNEKLFF	TGTGCCAGCAGCTCCGGGACAGTATTTAATGAAAAACTGTTTTTT
TRBD2	TRBV19	TRBJ2-7	many	CASSTGVAGVEQYF	TGTGCCAGTAGTACCGGGGTAGCGGGAGTGGAGCAGTACTTC
NA	TRBV29-1	TRBJ2-5	NA	CSLGKGGTPWETQYF	TGCAGCTTAGGAAAGGGCGGGACCCCTTGGGAGACCCAGTACTTC
TRBD2	TRBV7-2	TRBJ2-7	NA	CASSRLAVYEQYF	TGTGCCAGCAGCCGACTAGCGGTCTACGAGCAGTACTTC
NA	TRBV25-1	TRBJ2-7	NA	CASSESGYLSYEQYF	TGTGCCAGCAGTGAAAGCGGGTACCTCTCCTACGAGCAGTACTTC